Listed below are T cell receptor beta chains from one sample, sequenced in a study of T cell changes during pregnancy in multiple sclerosis. The assay was immunoSEQ multiplex PCR, and TCRdb's table has in-frame clones only and misses some. Here the sample spans around 33,000 clones, approximately 88% being singletons. Source: CD8+ T cells from peripheral blood mononuclear cells, taken before pregnancy. These receptors were taken from a female donor with multiple sclerosis, enrolled in a pregnancy study. Each CDR3 is given with its conserved first and last residue. A D gene is named only where the DNA matches it firmly. Size is stated for part of the rows, as once, few or many counts, or as a class when the clone is expanded.

CDR3	DNA	length	V	J	size	D
CASSETGIGRDEAFF	TGCGCCAGCAGTGAGACCGGGATTGGAAGGGATGAAGCTTTCTTT	15	TRBV10-1	TRBJ1-1	NA	NA
CASTHNPGAGTEAFF	TGTGCCAGCACCCATAACCCAGGGGCAGGGACTGAAGCTTTCTTT	15	TRBV7-6	TRBJ1-1	once	NA
CASSQARVDYGYTF	TGCGCCAGCAGCCAAGCCCGGGTGGACTATGGCTACACCTTC	14	TRBV4-1	TRBJ1-2	NA	NA
CASSVGQGPLGYTF	TGTGCCAGCAGCGTCGGACAGGGACCGCTTGGCTACACCTTC	14	TRBV9	TRBJ1-2	NA	TRBD1
CASSFYPGQGALYGYTF	TGTGCCAGCAGCTTCTACCCGGGACAGGGGGCCCTCTATGGCTACACCTTC	17	TRBV27	TRBJ1-2	NA	TRBD1
CASSLTPGDTEAFF	TGTGCCAGCAGCTTAACTCCGGGGGACACTGAAGCTTTCTTT	14	TRBV5-6	TRBJ1-1	NA	NA
CASSPGPREVEDTEAFF	TGCGCCAGCAGCCCGGGACCGAGGGAGGTTGAGGACACTGAAGCTTTCTTT	17	TRBV5-1	TRBJ1-1	NA	NA
CASSGRIYTEAFF	TGTGCCAGTAGTGGGAGGATTTACACTGAAGCTTTCTTT	13	TRBV19	TRBJ1-1	NA	NA
CASSIDLAGGPANEQFF	TGTGCCAGTAGTATAGACCTAGCGGGGGGGCCGGCTAATGAGCAGTTCTTC	17	TRBV19	TRBJ2-1	NA	TRBD2
CASIGLAGLNTGELFF	TGTGCCAGCATAGGACTAGCGGGATTGAACACCGGGGAGCTGTTTTTT	16	TRBV2	TRBJ2-2	NA	TRBD2
CASSEYSDSRMNTEAFF	TGCGCCAGCAGTGAGTATTCGGACAGCAGAATGAACACTGAAGCTTTCTTT	17	TRBV10-1	TRBJ1-1	NA	NA
CASSLRDRSNEKLFF	TGTGCCAGCAGCTTAAGGGACAGAAGTAATGAAAAACTGTTTTTT	15	TRBV13	TRBJ1-4	NA	TRBD1
CASSHGTGDYNEQFF	TGCGCCAGCAGCCATGGGACAGGTGACTACAATGAGCAGTTCTTC	15	TRBV4-1	TRBJ2-1	NA	TRBD1
CASSYDRASYEQYF	TGTGCCAGCAGTTACGACAGGGCCTCCTACGAGCAGTACTTC	14	TRBV6-5	TRBJ2-7	NA	TRBD1
CASSQERGRSYGYTF	TGCGCCAGCAGCCAAGAAAGGGGGCGGAGCTATGGCTACACCTTC	15	TRBV4-3	TRBJ1-2	NA	TRBD1
CASSHPGRGYGYTF	TGCGCCAGCAGCCATCCGGGCCGGGGCTATGGCTACACCTTC	14	TRBV4-1	TRBJ1-2	NA	NA
CASRSQGAGQPQHF	TGTGCCAGCAGGTCACAGGGGGCCGGCCAGCCCCAGCATTTT	14	TRBV5-8	TRBJ1-5	NA	TRBD1
CASSGRYRELGTDTQYF	TGTGCCAGCAGTGGGAGATACAGGGAGTTGGGCACAGATACGCAGTATTTT	17	TRBV6-1	TRBJ2-3	once	NA